Described below is a single TCR beta chain sequence and its context. This CDR3 contains 15 residues. Germline CDR1 and CDR2: LNHDA and SQIVND (reference sequence). Trimming cost V 5 bases and J 1 base; bases outside gene matches: 5. This sample is part of a study of cytomegalovirus exposure and HLA in healthy donors. PCR primers comprised 60 Vbeta and 13 Jbeta primers. Assay: immunoSEQ multiplex PCR; the TCRdb copy retains only in-frame clones and omits some. The profile shows about 97,000 clones, 65% to 80% of them singletons. J is TRBJ2-7 and V is TRBV19, with 10 bases aligning to TRBD2. Source material: PBMCs. The source is a woman between 40 and 55 years old in good health and CMV-seronegative. CDR3 sequence: CASSSASGGSYEQYF. CDR3 bases: TGTGCCAGTAGTTCTGCTAGCGGGGGTTCCTACGAGCAGTACTTC.